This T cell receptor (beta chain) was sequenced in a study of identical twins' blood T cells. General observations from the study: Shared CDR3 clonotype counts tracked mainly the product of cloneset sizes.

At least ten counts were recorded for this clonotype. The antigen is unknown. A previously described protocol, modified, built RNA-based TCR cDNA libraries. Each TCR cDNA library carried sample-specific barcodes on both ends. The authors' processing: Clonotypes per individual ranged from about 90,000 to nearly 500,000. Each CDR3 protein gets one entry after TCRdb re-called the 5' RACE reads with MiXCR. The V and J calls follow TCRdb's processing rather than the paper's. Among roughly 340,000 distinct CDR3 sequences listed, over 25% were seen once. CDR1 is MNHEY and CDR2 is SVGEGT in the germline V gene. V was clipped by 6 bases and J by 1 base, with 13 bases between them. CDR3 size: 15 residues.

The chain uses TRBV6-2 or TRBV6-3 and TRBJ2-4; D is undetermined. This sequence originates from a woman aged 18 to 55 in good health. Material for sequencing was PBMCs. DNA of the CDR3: TGTGCCAGCAGCGGACGGCTGCCGGCCAAAAACATTCAGTACTTC. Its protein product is CASSGRLPAKNIQYF.